One and the same sample provided the 14 T cell receptor beta chains below, sequenced in a study of siplizumab effects on memory and regulatory T cells. This table comes from immunoSEQ multiplex PCR, and its TCRdb copy is limited to in-frame clones, with some not included. The sample has more than 50,000 clones; more than 80% are singletons. Sequencing was done on a sample of CD8+ T cells sorted from blood. The receptors come from a human donor in good health.

This chain joins TRBV28 and TRBJ1-1; D is perhaps TRBD1 (5 bases). Trimming took 7 bases from V and 3 from J, leaving 9 bases between them. CDR3 length equals 12 residues. The germline V gene has CDR1 MDHEN and CDR2 SYDVKM. The CDR3 loop reads CASNGGYTEAFF. The CDR3 DNA is TGTGCCAGCAACGGGGGATACACTGAAGCTTTCTTT.

This clone was picked up a small number of times. The chain has TRBV9 and TRBJ1-2; D call uncertain. Trimming stripped 3 bases from V and 7 bases from J, with 13 bases between. The V gene's germline CDR1 is SGDLS and CDR2 YYNGEE. The CDR3 is 13 amino acids. CDR3 amino acids: CASSALPPSGYTF. As DNA, the CDR3 is TGTGCCAGCAGCGCCCTTCCCCCGTCTGGCTACACCTTC.

The chain carries TRBV27 and TRBJ2-1; TRBD1 might be the D (5 bases). CDR1 and CDR2 from the germline V gene are MNHEY and SMNVEV (reference sequence). V gave up 9 bases and J gave up 0 bases, with 12 bases separating them. CDR3 length: 14 residues. The CDR3 reads CASTHDSSYNEQFF. The DNA for the CDR3 is TGTGCCAGTACGCACGACAGCTCCTACAATGAGCAGTTCTTC.

This chain joins TRBV7-9 and TRBJ1-1; D not certain. The length of the CDR3 is 16 residues. The V end lost 1 base, the J end lost 1 base, and 13 bases lay between the germline ends. The germline V gene has CDR1 SEHNR and CDR2 FQNEAQ (reference sequence). The DNA of the CDR3 is TGTGCCAGCAGCTTAGATTGTAGGCGGAAGAACACTGAAGCTTTCTTT. Protein sequence: CASSLDCRRKNTEAFF.

Remarks on this clone: The sample has other DNA sequences that encode this CDR3 too. The V and J genes are TRBV6-5 and TRBJ2-7; 11 positions match TRBD2. Germline V gene lookup returns CDR1 MNHEY and CDR2 SVGAGI. With V trimmed by 2 bases and J by 3 bases, 0 bases remained unmatched. CDR3 length: 14 amino acids. In DNA, the CDR3 is TGTGCCAGCAGTTACGGGACTAGCGGCTACGAGCAGTACTTC. It encodes CASSYGTSGYEQYF.

DNA of the CDR3: TGTGCCAGCAGCGCCTCCGGGACTAGCTACGAGCAGTACTTC. Its translation: CASSASGTSYEQYF. The V call is TRBV9, the J call TRBJ2-7; 8 positions agree with TRBD2. V lost 3 bases and J lost 3; bases outside the gene matches: 5. The CDR3 is made up of 14 amino acids. Germline CDR1 is SGDLS and CDR2 is YYNGEE. The whole variable domain, remainder taken from reference TRBV9 and TRBJ2-7, is DSGVTQTPKHLITATGQRVTLRCSPRSGDLSVYWYQQSLDQGLQFLIQYYNGEERAKGNILERFSAQQFPDLHSELNLSSLELGDSALYFCASSASGTSYEQYFGPGTRLTVT.

V is TRBV6-1 and J is TRBJ2-1; D uncertain. The CDR3 covers 13 residues. Germline V lookup: CDR1 MNHNS, CDR2 SASEGT. V was clipped by 1 base and J by 7 bases, with 8 bases between them. CDR3 protein: CASSEVIVNEQFF. CDR3 in DNA: TGTGCCAGCAGTGAAGTAATAGTAAATGAGCAGTTCTTC.

The V gene is TRBV4-3, the J gene TRBJ2-2, with 10 bases identical to TRBD1. J lost 6 bases, V lost 1 base, and 8 bases had no gene match. The V gene's germline CDR1 is LGHNA and CDR2 YSLEER. The length of the CDR3 is 17 residues. The DNA for the CDR3 is TGCGCCAGCAGCCAAGGTTCGGGGACAGGGGCAGCCGGGGAGCTGTTTTTT. Its protein is CASSQGSGTGAAGELFF.

V and J are TRBV6-5 and TRBJ1-2; D is uncertain. V was trimmed by 2 bases and J by 6 bases, leaving 10 bases between them. The CDR3 runs to 13 residues. The germline V gene encodes CDR1 MNHEY and CDR2 SVGAGI. CDR3 nucleotides: TGTGCCAGCAGTTACGGTATCGGGGATGGCTACACCTTC. Its translation: CASSYGIGDGYTF.

V usage is TRBV7-6 and J usage is TRBJ1-6, with D possibly being TRBD1 (6 bases). This CDR3 has 14 residues. V lost 3 bases, J lost 9 bases, and 12 bases lay in between. From germline, CDR1 is SGHVS and CDR2 FNYEAQ. CDR3 sequence reads: CASSLGGGPSPLHF. CDR3 DNA sequence: TGTGCCAGCAGCTTGGGCGGGGGCCCTTCACCCCTCCACTTT.

The chain couples TRBV27 to TRBJ1-2; D not resolved. CDR1 is MNHEY and CDR2 is SMNVEV in the germline V gene (reference sequence). The CDR3 totals 13 residues. Trimming cost V 5 bases and J 9 bases, with 16 bases left between them. The CDR3 spells CASSPNWVSRYTF. CDR3 DNA sequence: TGTGCCAGCAGTCCCAACTGGGTGTCGCGCTACACCTTC.

The count of this clone is one. The chain couples TRBV27 to TRBJ2-2, with 9 bases aligning to TRBD1. The CDR3 is made up of 15 amino acids. In germline, CDR1 is MNHEY, CDR2 SMNVEV (reference sequence). V shed 7 bases and J 4 bases; nucleotides not matched to a gene: 7. The CDR3 sequence is CASTTDRGGTGELFF. The CDR3 region has the DNA TGTGCCAGCACCACGGACAGGGGAGGCACCGGGGAGCTGTTTTTT.

DNA for the CDR3: TGTGCCAGCAGTGATCTGCCCGGGGAGCTGTTTTTT. Its translation: CASSDLPGELFF. This chain links TRBV2 with TRBJ2-2; D ambiguous. V lost 3 bases and J lost 6, with 5 bases in between. Germline lookup yields CDR1 SNHLY and CDR2 FYNNEI. The CDR3 consists of 12 residues.

The chain combines TRBV9 with TRBJ2-5; no reliable D call. CDR1 is SGDLS, CDR2 YYNGEE, per germline. This CDR3 is built from 14 residues. Trimming shortened V by 3 bases and J by 5 bases, and 14 bases separated the two germline ends. This CDR3 reads CASSGILGDETQYF. CDR3 nucleotide sequence: TGTGCCAGCAGCGGTATCCTGGGCGATGAGACCCAGTACTTC.